The source of this T cell receptor (beta chain) is a study of vaccination effects on CD4 cells after COVID-19 (dated by TCRdb to 2022 to 2024). Notes on the research overall: Post-vaccine samples across the study were collected a median of 72 days after the second dose, with a range of 14 to 241. SARS-CoV-2 spike-specific CD4+ TCR repertoires from before and after mRNA vaccination were compared in COVID-19 convalescent patients and in infection-naive vaccine recipients. Altogether, roughly 10 COVID-19 convalescent patients and several SARS-CoV-2-naive healthy vaccine recipients made up the full study. Cultures from other donors in the study were sequenced with the Oncomine TCR Beta short-read assay on an Illumina iSeq 100. On the study overall, not on this receptor specifically: The study was limited by a small number of convalescent patients and lacked early post-infection timepoints. Both infection-induced and vaccine-induced clones contracted markedly at late post-vaccination timepoints, which is consistent with waning T cell responses. Among healthy vaccine recipients, nearly all vaccine-induced clones were SARS-CoV-2 mono-reactive, and only 1 of 255 was cross-reactive with common cold coronaviruses.

Libraries were prepared through the immunoSEQ multiplex PCR assay. DNA from the cultured, isolated CD4+ T cells was subjected to TCR beta CDR3 sequencing. Under the source paper's analysis protocol: Non-productive TCR sequences were discarded, and reads were trimmed to the CDR3 region, with only CDR3s of 7 or more amino acids retained. The MANAFEST web app was used to pick out antigen-specific clonotypes by comparing their expansion in peptide wells with that in reference cultures. Positive clones required FDR<0.05 expansion versus reference and all other wells, odds ratio above 5, and frequency above 0.1% in two replicate wells. Clonotypes significantly expanded in SARS-CoV-2 spike wells and in at least one common cold coronavirus spike condition were defined as cross-reactive. Using the stringdist R package, CDR3 similarity was measured by Levenshtein distance, and unrooted trees were constructed with ape in R 3.6.1. TCRdb carries this immuneACCESS record with in-frame sequences only. Its versions omit some clonotypes, under half of them owing to an unresolved V gene in the studies checked, with the rest unexplained. V and J calls and clone size are those listed in that table; D and trimming were worked out from the DNA. A total of some 70,000 clones appear in this sample, 81% of them only once. More than 1% of the sample lies in the top ten.

The ViraFEST assay stimulated PBMC with viral peptide pools and then used TCR sequencing to identify antigen-specific CD4+ T cell clonotypes by expansion. After approximately 11 days of culture, CD4+ T cells were isolated with the EasySep CD4+ T cell isolation kit. Two doses of either the BNT162b2 or the mRNA-1273 mRNA SARS-CoV-2 vaccine were administered to participants. The absence of prior SARS-CoV-2 infection in healthy vaccine recipients was confirmed by negative nucleocapsid antibodies before and after vaccination. Approximately 2 million PBMC per well were cultured in IMDM with 5% human AB serum, around 10 IU/ml IL-2 and gentamicin, plus 10 ug/ml peptides. Half of the culture medium was replaced with fresh IL-2-containing medium on days 3 and 7. Each peptide stimulation condition was cultured in triplicate wells unless otherwise noted. Using Ficoll-Paque Plus gradient centrifugation, PBMC were separated from whole blood and then either used fresh or cryopreserved at -140C. The overlapping peptide pools covered the spike proteins of SARS-CoV-2 and of the common cold coronaviruses HCoV-NL63, HCoV-OC43 and HCoV-229E. Genomic DNA was extracted from cultured CD4+ T cells with the QIAamp micro DNA kit.

Worth noting for this clone: Its recognized antigen is unknown. Base qualities are missing; no much larger clone stands one base away.

The CDR3 numbers 15 residues from cysteine through phenylalanine. Of the read, only the CDR3 DNA is kept; its 45 bases are in frame from base 1. At the junction V is shortened by 2 bases and J by 11 bases; bases outside the gene matches: 6. CDR1 SGHRS and CDR2 YFSETQ were looked up in the germline V gene. This chain joins TRBV5-1 to TRBJ1-6, and TRBD1 matches 11 of the central bases. The material sequenced was CD4+ T cells from PBMCs cultured with HCoV-229E spike peptides, taken after COVID-19 vaccination. What this sample's cell subset or site label stands for: HCoV-229E spike overlapping peptide pool stimulation. This TCR was sampled from a human donor who received a COVID-19 vaccine. Here the CDR3 is given as CASSFSGQGETPLHF. The nucleotide sequence reads TGCGCCAGCAGCTTTTCGGGACAGGGGGAGACACCCCTCCACTTT.